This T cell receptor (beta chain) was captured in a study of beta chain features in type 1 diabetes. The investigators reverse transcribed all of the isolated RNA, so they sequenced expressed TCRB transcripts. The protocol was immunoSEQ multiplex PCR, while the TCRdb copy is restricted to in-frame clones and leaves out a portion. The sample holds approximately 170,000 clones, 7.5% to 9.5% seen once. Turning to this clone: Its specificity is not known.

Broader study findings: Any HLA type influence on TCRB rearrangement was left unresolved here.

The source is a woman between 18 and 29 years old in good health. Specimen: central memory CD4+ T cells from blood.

The CDR3 sequence: CASSRGDLRHEQFF. The CDR3 DNA reads TGTGCCAGCAGCCGCGGGGACCTTAGACATGAGCAGTTCTTC. J is TRBJ2-1 and V is TRBV2, with D possibly matching TRBD2 (6 bases). V was shortened by 6 bases and J by 8 bases, with 17 bases between the two germline ends. CDR3 length: 14 amino acids. Germline assignment: CDR1 SNHLY and CDR2 FYNNEI.